The present T cell receptor (beta chain) was sequenced within a study of blood T cells in healthy people across ages. This clonotype was counted between two and nine times. Trimming stripped 0 bases from V and 7 bases from J, with 10 bases between. Germline lookup yields CDR1 MNHEY and CDR2 SVGEGT. The CDR3 covers 15 residues. The use of a sample-barcoded 5' primer and a J-beta primer mix characterized a second PCR of roughly 6 to 11 cycles. Each CDR3 protein is one row after TCRdb ran MiXCR on the 5' RACE reads. The sample consists of over a million distinct CDR3 sequences, more than 35% of them appearing once.

The sequencing sample was made of blood. This TCR was sampled from a woman aged 60-70 years in good health. The chain couples TRBV6-2 or TRBV6-3 to TRBJ1-6; a possible D gene is TRBD1 (5 bases). CDR3 DNA sequence: TGTGCCAGCAGTTACTCGACGACAGCCAATTCACCCCTCCACTTT. Protein sequence: CASSYSTTANSPLHF.